The source of this T cell receptor (beta chain) is a study of technical replicates of blood from a few donors. V lost 7 bases and J lost 7; bases outside the gene matches: 11. Germline V gene lookup returns CDR1 LNHDA and CDR2 SQIVND (reference sequence). This CDR3 spans 16 amino acids. Repertoires were generated with immunoSEQ multiplex PCR, while TCRdb's copy carries only in-frame clones and drops some. The data contain some 87,000 clones, about 96% of them seen just once; the ten biggest clones take up around 0.31%. This receptor was taken from a human donor in good health. The chain joins TRBV19 to TRBJ2-1; TRBD2 aligns across 12 bases. The sample was T cells isolated from PBMCs. This chain's CDR3 is CASTLYLAGGLNEQFF. The CDR3 nucleotides read TGTGCCAGTACTCTCTATCTAGCGGGAGGGCTGAATGAGCAGTTCTTC. Filled out from reference TRBV19 and TRBJ2-1, the complete variable domain reads DGGITQSPKYLFRKEGQNVTLSCEQNLNHDAMYWYRQDPGQGLRLIYYSQIVNDFQKGDIAEGYSVSREKKESFPLTVTSAQKNPTAFYLCASTLYLAGGLNEQFFGPGTRLTVL.